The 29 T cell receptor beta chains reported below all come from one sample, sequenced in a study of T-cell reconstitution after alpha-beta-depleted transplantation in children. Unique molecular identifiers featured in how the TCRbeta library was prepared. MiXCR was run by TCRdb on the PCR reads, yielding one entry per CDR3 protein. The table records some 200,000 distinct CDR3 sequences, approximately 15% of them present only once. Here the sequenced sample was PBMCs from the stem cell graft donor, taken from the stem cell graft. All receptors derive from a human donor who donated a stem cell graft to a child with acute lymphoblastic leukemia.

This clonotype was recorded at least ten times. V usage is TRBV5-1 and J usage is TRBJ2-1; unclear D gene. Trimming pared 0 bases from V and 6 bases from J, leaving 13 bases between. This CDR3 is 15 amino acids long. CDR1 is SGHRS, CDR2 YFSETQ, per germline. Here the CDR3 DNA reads TGCGCCAGCAGCTTGGAGGGTTGGGCCTCCAATGAGCAGTTCTTC. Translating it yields CASSLEGWASNEQFF.

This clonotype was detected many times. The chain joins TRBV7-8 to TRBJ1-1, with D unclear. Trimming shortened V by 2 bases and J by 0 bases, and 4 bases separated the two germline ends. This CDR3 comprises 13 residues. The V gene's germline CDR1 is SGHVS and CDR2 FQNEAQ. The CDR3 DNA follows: TGTGCCAGCAGCTTATTCATGAACACTGAAGCTTTCTTT. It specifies CASSLFMNTEAFF.

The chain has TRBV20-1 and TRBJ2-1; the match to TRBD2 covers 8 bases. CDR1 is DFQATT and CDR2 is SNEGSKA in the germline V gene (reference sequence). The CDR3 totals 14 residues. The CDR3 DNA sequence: TGCAGCCGGCGTGCAGCGGGAGAGTCCGGTGAGCAGTTCTTC. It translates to CSRRAAGESGEQFF.

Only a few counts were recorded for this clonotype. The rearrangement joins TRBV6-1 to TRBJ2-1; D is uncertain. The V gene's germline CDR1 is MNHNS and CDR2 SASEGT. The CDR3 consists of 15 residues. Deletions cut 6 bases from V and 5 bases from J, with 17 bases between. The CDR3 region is CASSSDKILNNEQFF. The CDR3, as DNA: TGTGCCAGCAGCTCGGATAAGATTTTAAACAATGAGCAGTTCTTC.

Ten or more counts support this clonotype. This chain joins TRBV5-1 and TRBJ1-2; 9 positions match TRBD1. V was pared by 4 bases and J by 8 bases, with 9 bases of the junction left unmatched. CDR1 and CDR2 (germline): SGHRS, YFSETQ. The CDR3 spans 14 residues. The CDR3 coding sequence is TGCGCCAGCAGCATACCGGGACAGGGAGGCGGCTACACCTTC. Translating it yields CASSIPGQGGGYTF. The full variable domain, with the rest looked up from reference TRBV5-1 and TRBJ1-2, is KAGVTQTPRYLIKTRGQQVTLSCSPISGHRSVSWYQQTPGQGLQFLFEYFSETQRNKGNFPGRFSGRQFSNSRSEMNVSTLELGDSALYLCASSIPGQGGGYTFGSGTRLTVV.

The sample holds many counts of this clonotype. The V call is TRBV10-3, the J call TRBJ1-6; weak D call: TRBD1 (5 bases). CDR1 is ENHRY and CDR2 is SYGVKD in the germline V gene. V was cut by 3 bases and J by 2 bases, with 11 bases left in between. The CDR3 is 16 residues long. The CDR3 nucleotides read TGTGCCATCAGTGATCTCGGGACGGCCTATAATTCACCCCTCCACTTT. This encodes CAISDLGTAYNSPLHF.

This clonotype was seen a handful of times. Here the CDR3 reads CASSTQGVNTEAFF. The DNA of the CDR3 is TGTGCCAGCAGCACACAGGGGGTGAACACTGAAGCTTTCTTT. The rearrangement uses TRBV11-3 and TRBJ1-1; 8 bases are a match to TRBD1. V was clipped by 5 bases and J by 0 bases; unmatched bases: 2. The CDR3 spans 14 residues. The germline V gene has CDR1 SGHNT and CDR2 YENEEA.

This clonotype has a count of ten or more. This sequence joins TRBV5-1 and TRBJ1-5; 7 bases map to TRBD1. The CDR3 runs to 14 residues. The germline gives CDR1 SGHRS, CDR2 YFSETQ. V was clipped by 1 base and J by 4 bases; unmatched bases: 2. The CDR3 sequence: CASSLSGGNQPQHF. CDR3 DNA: TGCGCCAGCAGCTTGTCAGGGGGAAATCAGCCCCAGCATTTT.

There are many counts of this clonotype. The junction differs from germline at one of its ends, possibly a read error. The CDR3 reads CASSFGQAQGTQYF. DNA of the CDR3: TGTGCCAGCAGCTTTGGACAGGCCCAAGGGACCCAGTACTTC. V usage is TRBV11-2 and J usage is TRBJ2-5; 7 bases are a match to TRBD1. This CDR3 has 14 residues. Looked up from germline, CDR1 is SGHAT and CDR2 is FQNNGV.

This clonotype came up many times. The DNA for the CDR3 is TGTGCCAGCAGTTTGGCAGTCACTGAAGCTTTCTTT. Its translation is CASSLAVTEAFF. The chain has TRBV12-3 or TRBV12-4 and TRBJ1-1; the D is unclear. Trimming pared 3 bases from V and 4 bases from J, leaving 6 bases between. The CDR3 is 12 amino acids.

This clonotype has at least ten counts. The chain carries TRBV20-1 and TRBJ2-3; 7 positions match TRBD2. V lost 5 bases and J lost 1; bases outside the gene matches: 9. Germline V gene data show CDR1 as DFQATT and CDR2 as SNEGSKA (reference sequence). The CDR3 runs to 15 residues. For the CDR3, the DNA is TGCAGTGCTGGACCTCTCGCGGGGGGCACAGATACGCAGTATTTT. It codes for CSAGPLAGGTDTQYF.

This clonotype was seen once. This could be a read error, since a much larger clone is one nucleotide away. The CDR3 DNA sequence: TGCGCCAGCAGTATAAGGGGCTGGATATTTGACAATGAGCAGTTCTTC. Translated: CASSIRGWIFDNEQFF. The chain has TRBV5-1 and TRBJ2-1; D is perhaps TRBD1 (5 bases). CDR3 length: 16 residues. Trimming cost V 5 bases and J 5 bases, with 20 bases left between them. Looked up from germline, CDR1 is SGHRS and CDR2 is YFSETQ.

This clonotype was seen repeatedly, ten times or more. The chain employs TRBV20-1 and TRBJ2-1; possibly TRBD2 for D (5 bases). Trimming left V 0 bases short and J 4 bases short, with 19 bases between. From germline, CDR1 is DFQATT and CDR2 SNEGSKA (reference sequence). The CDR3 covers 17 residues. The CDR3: CSAREPSAAGGYNEQFF. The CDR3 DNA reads TGCAGTGCTAGAGAACCCTCCGCGGCGGGCGGGTACAATGAGCAGTTCTTC.

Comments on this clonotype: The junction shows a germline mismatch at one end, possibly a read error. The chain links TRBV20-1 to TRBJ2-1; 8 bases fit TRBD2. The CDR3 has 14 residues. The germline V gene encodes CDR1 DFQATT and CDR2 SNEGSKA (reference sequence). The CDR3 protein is CSARSGSPYNKQFF. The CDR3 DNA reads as TGCAGTGCTAGAAGCGGGAGCCCGTACAATAAGCAGTTCTTC.

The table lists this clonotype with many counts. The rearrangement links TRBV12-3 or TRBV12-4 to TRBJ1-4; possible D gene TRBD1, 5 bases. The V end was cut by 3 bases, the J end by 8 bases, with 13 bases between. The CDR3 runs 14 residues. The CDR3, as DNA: TGTGCCAGCAGTTTGGCAGGGCCGTGGGAAAAACTGTTTTTT. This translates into CASSLAGPWEKLFF.

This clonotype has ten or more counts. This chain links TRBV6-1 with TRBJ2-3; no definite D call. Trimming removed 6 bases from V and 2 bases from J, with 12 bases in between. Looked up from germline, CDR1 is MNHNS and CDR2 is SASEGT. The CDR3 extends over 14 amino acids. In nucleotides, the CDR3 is TGTGCCAGCAGCCTTGGGCCTACCACAGATACGCAGTATTTT. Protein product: CASSLGPTTDTQYF.

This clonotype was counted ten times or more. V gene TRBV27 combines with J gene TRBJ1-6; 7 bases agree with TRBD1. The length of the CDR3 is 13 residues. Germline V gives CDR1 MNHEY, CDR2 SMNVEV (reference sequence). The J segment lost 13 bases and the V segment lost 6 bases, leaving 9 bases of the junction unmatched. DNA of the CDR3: TGTGCCAGCAGGGACAGGAGAATCTCTCCCCTCCACTTT. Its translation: CASRDRRISPLHF.

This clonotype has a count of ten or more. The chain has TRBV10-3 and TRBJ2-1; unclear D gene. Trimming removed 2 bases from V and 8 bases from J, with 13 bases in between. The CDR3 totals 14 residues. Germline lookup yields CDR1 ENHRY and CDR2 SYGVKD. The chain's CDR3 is CAISEGGASDEQFF. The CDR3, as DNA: TGTGCCATCAGTGAGGGCGGAGCGAGCGATGAGCAGTTCTTC.

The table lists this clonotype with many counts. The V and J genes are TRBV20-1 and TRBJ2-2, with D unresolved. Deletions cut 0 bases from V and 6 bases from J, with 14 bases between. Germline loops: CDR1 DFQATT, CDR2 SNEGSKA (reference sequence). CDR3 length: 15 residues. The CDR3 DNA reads TGCAGTGCTAGAGATCAGGCTACCTCTCCCGGGGAGCTGTTTTTT. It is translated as CSARDQATSPGELFF.

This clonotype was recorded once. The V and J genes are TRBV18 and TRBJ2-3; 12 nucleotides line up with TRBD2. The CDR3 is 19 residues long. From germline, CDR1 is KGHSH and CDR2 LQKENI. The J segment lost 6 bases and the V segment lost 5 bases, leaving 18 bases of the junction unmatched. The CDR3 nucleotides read TGTGCCAGCTCAGCCGGACTAGCGGGACTACGGGACGTATTGGATACGCAGTATTTT. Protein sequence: CASSAGLAGLRDVLDTQYF. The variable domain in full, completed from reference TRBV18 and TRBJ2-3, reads NAGVMQNPRHLVRRRGQEARLRCSPMKGHSHVYWYRQLPEEGLKFMVYLQKENIIDESGMPKERFSAEFPKEGPSILRIQQVVRGDSAAYFCASSAGLAGLRDVLDTQYFGPGTRLTVL.

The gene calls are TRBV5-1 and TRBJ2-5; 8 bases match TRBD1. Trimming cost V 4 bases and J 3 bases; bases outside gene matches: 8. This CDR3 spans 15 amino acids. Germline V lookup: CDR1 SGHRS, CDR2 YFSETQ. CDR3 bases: TGCGCCAGCAGCCCCGGGACAGGACTGGAAGAGACCCAGTACTTC. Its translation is CASSPGTGLEETQYF. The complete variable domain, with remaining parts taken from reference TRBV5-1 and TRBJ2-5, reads KAGVTQTPRYLIKTRGQQVTLSCSPISGHRSVSWYQQTPGQGLQFLFEYFSETQRNKGNFPGRFSGRQFSNSRSEMNVSTLELGDSALYLCASSPGTGLEETQYFGPGTRLLVL.

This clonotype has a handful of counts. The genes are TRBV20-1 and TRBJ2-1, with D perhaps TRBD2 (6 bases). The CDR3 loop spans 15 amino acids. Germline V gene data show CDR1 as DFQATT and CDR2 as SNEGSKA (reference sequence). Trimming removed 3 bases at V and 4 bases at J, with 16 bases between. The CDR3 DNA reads TGCAGTGCTAGCGGGAGTCGCGTGAGATACAATGAGCAGTTCTTC. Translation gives CSASGSRVRYNEQFF.

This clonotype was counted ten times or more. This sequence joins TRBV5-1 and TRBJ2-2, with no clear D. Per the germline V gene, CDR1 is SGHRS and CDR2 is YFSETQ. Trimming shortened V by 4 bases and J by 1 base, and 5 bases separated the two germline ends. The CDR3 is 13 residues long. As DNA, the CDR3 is TGCGCCAGCAGCGTCGAGAACACCGGGGAGCTGTTTTTT. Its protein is CASSVENTGELFF.

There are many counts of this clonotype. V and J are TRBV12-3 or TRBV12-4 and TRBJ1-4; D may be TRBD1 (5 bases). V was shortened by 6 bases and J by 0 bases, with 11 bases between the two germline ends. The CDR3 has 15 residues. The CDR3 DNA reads TGTGCCAGCAGGGTTTCGGGGGCAACTAATGAAAAACTGTTTTTT. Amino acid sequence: CASRVSGATNEKLFF.

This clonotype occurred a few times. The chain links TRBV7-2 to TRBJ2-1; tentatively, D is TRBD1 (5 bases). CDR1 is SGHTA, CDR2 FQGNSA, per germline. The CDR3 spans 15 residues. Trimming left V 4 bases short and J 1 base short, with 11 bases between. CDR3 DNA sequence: TGTGCCAGCAGCTCGAGTGGACAATCCTACAATGAGCAGTTCTTC. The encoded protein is CASSSSGQSYNEQFF.

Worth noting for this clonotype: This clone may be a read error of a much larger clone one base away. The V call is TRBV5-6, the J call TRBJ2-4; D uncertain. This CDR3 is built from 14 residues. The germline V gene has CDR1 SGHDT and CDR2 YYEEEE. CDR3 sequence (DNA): TGTGCCCGCAGCTTCTACACCCACCAAAACATTCAGTACTTC. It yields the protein CARSFYTHQNIQYF.

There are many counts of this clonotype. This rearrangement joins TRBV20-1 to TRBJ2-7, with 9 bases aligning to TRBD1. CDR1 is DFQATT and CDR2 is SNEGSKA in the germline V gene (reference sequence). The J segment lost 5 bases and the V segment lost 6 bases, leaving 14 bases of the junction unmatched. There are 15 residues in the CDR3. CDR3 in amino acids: CSANKGQGFLDEQYF. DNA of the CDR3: TGCAGTGCCAACAAGGGACAGGGCTTTTTGGACGAGCAGTACTTC.

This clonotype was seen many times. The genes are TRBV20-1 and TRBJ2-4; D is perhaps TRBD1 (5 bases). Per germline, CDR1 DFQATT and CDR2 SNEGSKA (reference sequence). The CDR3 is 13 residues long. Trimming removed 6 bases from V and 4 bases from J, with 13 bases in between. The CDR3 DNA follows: TGCAGTGCCCGGACACCCTTGAAAAACATTCAGTACTTC. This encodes CSARTPLKNIQYF.

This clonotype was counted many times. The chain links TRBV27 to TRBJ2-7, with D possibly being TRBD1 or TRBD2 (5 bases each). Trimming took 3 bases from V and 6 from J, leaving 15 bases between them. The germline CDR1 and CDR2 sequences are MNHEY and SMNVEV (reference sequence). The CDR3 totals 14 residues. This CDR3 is CASSLQGEVGEQYF. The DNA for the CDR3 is TGTGCCAGCAGTTTGCAGGGAGAGGTGGGCGAGCAGTACTTC.